Here is one T cell receptor beta chain with its context. Two negative PCRs, clearance, or symptom resolution characterized the recovered Cohort 3 donors. The table came from immunoSEQ multiplex PCR; TCRdb's copy has only in-frame clones and leaves some out. The repertoire holds over 200,000 clones, with roughly 85% as singletons. The data are from a study of blood T cell repertoires in COVID-19. V shed 3 bases, J shed 0 bases, and the junction held 6 bases outside the gene matches. This CDR3 contains 18 residues. CDR1 and CDR2 (germline): MDHEN, SYDVKM. This clonotype was sampled from a man aged 25 to 40 who had recovered from COVID-19. The sequenced sample consisted of PBMCs or T cells enriched from blood (not recorded which). This sequence joins TRBV28 and TRBJ2-6; TRBD1 matches at 9 bases. CDR3 coding DNA: TGTGCCAGCAGTTTTTGGGACAGGGACACCTCTGGGGCCAACGTCCTGACTTTC. It is translated as CASSFWDRDTSGANVLTF. Supplemented by reference TRBV28 and TRBJ2-6, the full variable domain reads DVKVTQSSRYLVKRTGEKVFLECVQDMDHENMFWYRQDPGLGLRLIYFSYDVKMKEKGDIPEGYSVSREKKERFSLILESASTNQTSMYLCASSFWDRDTSGANVLTFGAGSRLTVL.